The clone carrying this T cell receptor beta chain was found a few times. What it recognizes is unknown. This specimen belongs to a study of cytomegalovirus exposure and HLA in healthy donors. Primers: 60 Vbeta forward and 13 Jbeta reverse. Sequenced by immunoSEQ multiplex PCR; TCRdb stores in-frame clones only, minus some. Of fewer than 250,000 clones in the sample, 60% to 85% were seen once. Study conclusions and caveats: Several of the most significant clusters were apparently associated with common viral pathogens in a later analysis. Sequencing had likely introduced a cluster of highly shared sequence variants as an artifact. A previous analysis found most TCR beta V segments productive roughly 87% or roughly 30% of the time.

This CDR3 comprises 14 residues. CDR1 and CDR2 from the germline V gene are SGHRS and YFSETQ. Germline trimming cut 4 bases from V and 3 bases from J; bases unmatched to any gene: 6. The chain has TRBV5-1 and TRBJ1-2; 7 bases fit TRBD1. Sequencing input: PBMCs. This TCR came from a woman aged 40 to 50 in good health and CMV-seronegative. The CDR3 region has the DNA TGCGCCAGCAGCAAAACCGGGACAGACTATGGCTACACCTTC. Protein sequence: CASSKTGTDYGYTF.